What follows are 17 T cell receptor beta chains derived from one specimen sequenced in a study of blood T cell repertoires in COVID-19. The data were produced by immunoSEQ multiplex PCR, yet TCRdb's version contains in-frame clones alone and is incomplete. This table has some 300,000 clones, roughly 90% appearing once. The specimen was peripheral blood. The receptors shown here come from a man between 18 and 35 years old with active or convalescent COVID-19.

The chain uses TRBV2 and TRBJ2-5; D ambiguous. The CDR3 consists of 15 residues. The germline V gene encodes CDR1 SNHLY and CDR2 FYNNEI. V shed 1 base and J shed 5 bases, with 14 bases lying between them. The DNA of the CDR3 is TGTGCCAGCAGTGAAGGCAAAGGTTCAGCGGAGACCCAGTACTTC. Protein sequence: CASSEGKGSAETQYF.

The chain is built from TRBV10-3 and TRBJ1-6; no firm D call. The CDR3 has 17 residues. With 3 bases removed from V and 0 bases from J, the gap between germline ends came to 12 bases. CDR1 and CDR2 from the germline V gene are ENHRY and SYGVKD. In DNA form, the CDR3 reads TGTGCCATCAGTGAACAGTTCAAGAGCTCCTATAATTCACCCCTCCACTTT. It is translated as CAISEQFKSSYNSPLHF.

This chain links TRBV6-6 with TRBJ1-6, with 7 bases fitting TRBD1. CDR3 length: 14 amino acids. CDR1 and CDR2 (germline): MNHNY, SVGAGI (reference sequence). V was pared by 6 bases and J by 5 bases, with 4 bases of the junction left unmatched. The CDR3 DNA sequence: TGTGCCAGCAGGACAGGGAACGATAATTCACCCCTCCACTTT. As protein: CASRTGNDNSPLHF.

This clone turned up a few times. V gene TRBV5-4 combines with J gene TRBJ2-7; D remains ambiguous. The CDR3 spans 13 residues. Trimming left V 1 base short and J 3 bases short, with 8 bases between. Germline CDR1 reads SGHNT; CDR2 reads YYREEE (reference sequence). The CDR3 reads CASSLMGHYEQYF. The CDR3 DNA sequence: TGTGCCAGCAGCTTGATGGGCCACTACGAGCAGTACTTC.

The chain combines TRBV27 with TRBJ2-7; TRBD2 might be the D (5 bases). The CDR3 is made up of 14 amino acids. Trimming removed 5 bases from V and 5 bases from J, with 16 bases in between. Germline V gene data show CDR1 as MNHEY and CDR2 as SMNVEV (reference sequence). The CDR3 here is CASSLRRTQNEQYF. CDR3 coding DNA: TGTGCCAGCAGTCTAAGGCGGACTCAGAACGAGCAGTACTTC.

The chain uses TRBV11-2 and TRBJ2-7; 16 positions match TRBD2. J lost 4 bases, V lost 0 bases, and 6 bases had no gene match. Germline V CDR1 and CDR2: SGHAT, FQNNGV. This CDR3 contains 18 residues. Here the CDR3 reads CASSLDLGLAGGQYEQYF. As DNA, the CDR3 is TGTGCCAGCAGCTTAGATTTGGGACTAGCGGGGGGGCAGTACGAGCAGTACTTC.

The chain employs TRBV3-1 (or the pseudogene TRBV3-2) and TRBJ2-5; 7 positions match TRBD2. Germline loops: CDR1 LGHDT, CDR2 YNNKEL (reference sequence). J was trimmed by 2 bases and V by 4 bases; bases with no gene match: 4. CDR3 size: 14 residues. In DNA form, the CDR3 reads TGTGCCAGCAGCCTGCCGGGGGGACAAGAGACCCAGTACTTC. Translating it yields CASSLPGGQETQYF.

The chain carries TRBV7-2 and TRBJ2-2; 8 bases are a match to TRBD2. V shed 1 base, J shed 6 bases, and the junction held 7 bases outside the gene matches. The germline V gene has CDR1 SGHTA and CDR2 FQGNSA. There are 16 residues in the CDR3. CDR3 nucleotides: TGTGCCAGCAGCTTAGTGGGTAGCGGGGTTTCCGGGGAGCTGTTTTTT. It codes for CASSLVGSGVSGELFF.

The gene calls are TRBV12-5 and TRBJ1-2; TRBD1 might be the D (6 bases). Germline V CDR1 and CDR2: LGHNT, FRNRAP. The CDR3 consists of 13 residues. V was shortened by 3 bases and J by 8 bases, with 13 bases between the two germline ends. The chain's CDR3 is CASGLLEQGGYTF. The CDR3 coding sequence is TGTGCTAGTGGTTTACTGGAACAGGGCGGCTACACCTTC.

There are a few counts of this clone. The V gene is TRBV7-2, the J gene TRBJ1-2; D unresolved. From germline, CDR1 is SGHTA and CDR2 FQGNSA. Trimming pared 3 bases from V and 5 bases from J, leaving 19 bases between. The CDR3 has 16 amino acids. CDR3 residues: CASSLTKGGGEYGYTF. The CDR3 nucleotides read TGTGCCAGCAGCTTGACCAAAGGTGGCGGAGAATATGGCTACACCTTC.

This clone has a single count. V is TRBV19 and J is TRBJ2-1, with D perhaps TRBD1 (6 bases). Trimming removed 7 bases at V and 2 bases at J, with 18 bases between. The CDR3 is 16 residues long. The germline CDR1 and CDR2 sequences are LNHDA and SQIVND (reference sequence). The CDR3: CASTPDRIKPYNEQFF. CDR3 nucleotide sequence: TGTGCCAGTACCCCAGACAGGATTAAGCCCTACAATGAGCAGTTCTTC.

V usage is TRBV5-4 and J usage is TRBJ2-3; 9 bases map to TRBD2. Germline loops: CDR1 SGHNT, CDR2 YYREEE (reference sequence). The CDR3 consists of 16 residues. The junction had 9 bases not matched to a gene; V was cut back by 1 base and J by 6 bases. This CDR3 reads CASSLYLAGVVDTQYF. The DNA of the CDR3 is TGTGCCAGCAGCTTGTATTTAGCGGGGGTGGTGGATACGCAGTATTTT.

The rearrangement uses TRBV11-2 and TRBJ2-5; no clear D. V was trimmed by 1 base and J by 5 bases, leaving 11 bases between them. Looked up from germline, CDR1 is SGHAT and CDR2 is FQNNGV. The CDR3 is made up of 14 amino acids. The CDR3 nucleotides read TGTGCCAGCAGCTTAGGCGGCCAGTTGGAGACCCAGTACTTC. It yields the protein CASSLGGQLETQYF.

The chain has TRBV7-9 and TRBJ1-6; D is unresolved. The CDR3 contains 18 residues. The germline gives CDR1 SEHNR, CDR2 FQNEAQ (reference sequence). Trimming left V 0 bases short and J 7 bases short, with 19 bases between. The CDR3, as DNA: TGTGCCAGCAGCTTAGCGGAGCCCGGACTGTCTGGGAATTCACCCCTCCACTTT. Amino acid sequence: CASSLAEPGLSGNSPLHF.

The chain carries TRBV5-1 and TRBJ1-2; 10 bases align to TRBD1. Germline assignment: CDR1 SGHRS and CDR2 YFSETQ. Unmatched junction bases numbered 5, after V lost 3 bases and J lost 3 bases. The CDR3 extends over 15 amino acids. The CDR3 DNA reads as TGCGCCAGCAGCTCCTCCGGGACAGGGGACTATGGCTACACCTTC. It yields the protein CASSSSGTGDYGYTF.

V usage is TRBV11-2 and J usage is TRBJ2-5; 9 bases are a match to TRBD1. The length of the CDR3 is 17 residues. Trimming removed 0 bases from V and 5 bases from J; junction bases left unmatched: 10. The germline V gene encodes CDR1 SGHAT and CDR2 FQNNGV. The CDR3 nucleotides are TGTGCCAGCAGCTTAGATCGAACAGGGGGCGGGTGGGAGACCCAGTACTTC. This sequence encodes CASSLDRTGGGWETQYF.

A word on this clone: Other nucleotide sequences from this sample produce the same CDR3. The rearrangement links TRBV6-5 to TRBJ2-7; a weak D match, TRBD2 (5 bases). The length of the CDR3 is 13 residues. CDR1 is MNHEY, CDR2 SVGAGI, per germline. V lost 0 bases and J 6 bases, leaving 9 bases between the germline ends. The CDR3 loop is CASSYSTRGEQYF. The CDR3 DNA is TGTGCCAGCAGTTACTCGACCCGGGGCGAGCAGTACTTC.